The sequence of this T cell receptor (beta chain) was determined in a study of T-cell memory formation after mild COVID-19. Constant-segment-primed 5'RACE gave TCR alpha and TCR beta cDNA libraries with sample barcodes and UMIs. TCRdb independently ran MiXCR on the 5' RACE reads; one entry per CDR3 protein. The sample includes about 430,000 distinct CDR3 sequences, 24% of them seen just once. This clonotype was seen a handful of times. Its antigen is unidentified. Study-wide results and limits: Pre-infection memory showed some responding clones, and this suggested that cross-reactive memory joined. CD4+ clones that contracted lay mainly in CM and EM; CD8+ ones lay in EMRA.

The CDR3 length is 15 residues. The germline V gene encodes CDR1 MNHEY and CDR2 SVGAGI. J gave up 5 bases and V 6 bases, and 6 bases lay outside the gene matches. Material: PBMCs or a T cell subset sorted from them (not recorded which). The receptor was derived from an adult woman who had mild COVID-19 (a few samples of this study predate the infection). Cell type and time point are not known. The J gene is TRBJ1-5, the V gene TRBV6-5, with TRBD1 matching 11 bases. Here the CDR3 DNA reads TGTGCCAGCAGACGGGACAGGGGGAAAGATCAGCCCCAGCATTTT. It is translated as CASRRDRGKDQPQHF.